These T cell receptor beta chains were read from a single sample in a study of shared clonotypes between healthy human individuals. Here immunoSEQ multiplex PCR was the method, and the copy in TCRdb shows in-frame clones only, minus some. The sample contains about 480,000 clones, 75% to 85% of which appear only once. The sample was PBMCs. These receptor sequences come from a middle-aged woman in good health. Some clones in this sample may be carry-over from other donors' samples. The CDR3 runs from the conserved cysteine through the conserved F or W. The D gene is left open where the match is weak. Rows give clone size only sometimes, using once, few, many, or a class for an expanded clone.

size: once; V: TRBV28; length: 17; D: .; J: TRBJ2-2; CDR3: CASSYTLGSRVSGELFF; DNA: TGTGCCAGCAGTTACACGTTGGGATCCAGGGTTTCCGGGGAGCTGTTTTTT
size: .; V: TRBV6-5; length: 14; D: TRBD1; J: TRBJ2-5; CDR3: CASSSMTGPKTQYF; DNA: TGTGCCAGCAGTTCGATGACAGGGCCAAAGACCCAGTACTTC
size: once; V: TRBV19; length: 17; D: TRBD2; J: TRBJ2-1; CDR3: CASSQGTSGRALGEQFF; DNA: TGTGCCAGTAGTCAAGGGACTAGCGGGAGGGCCTTAGGTGAGCAGTTCTTC
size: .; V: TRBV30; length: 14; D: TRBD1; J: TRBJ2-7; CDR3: CAWSPGTGATEQYF; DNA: TGTGCCTGGTCCCCCGGGACAGGGGCCACCGAGCAGTACTTC
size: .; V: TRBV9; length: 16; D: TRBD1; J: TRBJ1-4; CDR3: CASSVESTGEGEKLFF; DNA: TGTGCCAGCAGCGTGGAATCGACAGGGGAGGGTGAAAAACTGTTTTTT
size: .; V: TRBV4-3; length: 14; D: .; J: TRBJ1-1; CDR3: CASSLRDTNTEAFF; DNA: TGCGCCAGCAGCCTCCGGGACACGAACACTGAAGCTTTCTTT
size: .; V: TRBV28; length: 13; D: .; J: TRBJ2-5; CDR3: CASRPGAEETQYF; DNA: TGTGCCAGCAGACCCGGAGCCGAGGAGACCCAGTACTTC
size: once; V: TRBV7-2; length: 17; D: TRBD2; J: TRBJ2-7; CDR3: CASSSPGLAVSQYEQYF; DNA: TGTGCCAGCAGCTCCCCAGGACTAGCGGTTTCTCAGTACGAGCAGTACTTC
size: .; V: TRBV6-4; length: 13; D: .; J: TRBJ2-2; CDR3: CASSDLESGELFF; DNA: TGTGCCAGCAGTGACCTAGAGTCCGGGGAGCTGTTTTTT
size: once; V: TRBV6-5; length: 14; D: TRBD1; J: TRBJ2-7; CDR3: CASSTDRGRSEQYF; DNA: TGTGCCAGCAGCACGGACAGGGGTAGGAGCGAGCAGTACTTC
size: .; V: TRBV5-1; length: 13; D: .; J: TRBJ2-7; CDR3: CASSYGLNYEQYF; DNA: TGCGCCAGCAGCTACGGACTTAACTACGAGCAGTACTTC
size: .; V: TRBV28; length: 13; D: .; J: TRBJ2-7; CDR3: CASTQHGASEQYF; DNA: TGTGCCAGCACCCAACATGGAGCTTCCGAGCAGTACTTC
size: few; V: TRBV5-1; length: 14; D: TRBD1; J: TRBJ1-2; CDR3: CASSSDGTGQGYTF; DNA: TGCGCCAGCAGCTCCGACGGGACAGGGCAAGGCTACACCTTC
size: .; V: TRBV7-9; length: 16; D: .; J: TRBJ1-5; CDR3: CASSLDGTLPNQPQHF; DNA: TGTGCCAGCAGCTTGGACGGGACCCTACCAAATCAGCCCCAGCATTTT
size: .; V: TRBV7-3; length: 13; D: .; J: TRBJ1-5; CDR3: CASSPSPNQPQHF; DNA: TGTGCCAGCAGCCCAAGTCCCAATCAGCCCCAGCATTTT
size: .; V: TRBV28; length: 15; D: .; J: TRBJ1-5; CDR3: CASSLISGDNQPQHF; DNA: TGTGCCAGCAGTTTAATTAGTGGGGACAATCAGCCCCAGCATTTT
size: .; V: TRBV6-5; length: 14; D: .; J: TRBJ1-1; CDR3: CASSYHGVSAEAFF; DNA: TGTGCCAGCAGTTACCACGGAGTTTCGGCTGAAGCTTTCTTT
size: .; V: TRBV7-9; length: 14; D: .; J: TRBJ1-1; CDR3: CASSRQLINTEAFF; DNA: TGTGCCAGCAGCCGACAGTTGATAAACACTGAAGCTTTCTTT